Presented here are 13 T cell receptor beta chains from one specimen sequenced in a study of cytomegalovirus exposure and HLA in healthy donors. The PCR made use of 60 Vbeta and 13 Jbeta primers. Clones were read by immunoSEQ multiplex PCR, and TCRdb kept only the in-frame ones, dropping some. Of about 180,000 clones detected, 82% appear once; the ten largest clones hold approximately 1.5%. Source material: PBMCs. The receptors originated from a middle-aged man in good health and CMV-seronegative.

V gene TRBV29-1 combines with J gene TRBJ1-2, with TRBD1 matching 9 bases. V was pared by 4 bases and J by 4 bases, with 4 bases of the junction left unmatched. From germline, CDR1 is SQVTM and CDR2 ANQGSEA. CDR3 length equals 13 residues. CDR3 protein: CSVGQGDLYGYTF. The CDR3 DNA sequence: TGCAGCGTTGGACAGGGGGACCTCTATGGCTACACCTTC.

This chain connects TRBV7-2 to TRBJ2-7; 7 nucleotides align to TRBD2. Looked up from germline, CDR1 is SGHTA and CDR2 is FQGNSA. The V gene end was trimmed by 7 bases and the J gene end by 6 bases; junction bases not matched to a gene: 12. The CDR3 spans 14 residues. The CDR3, as DNA: TGTGCCAGCACGCTGGGAGGGGCGTATTCCGAGCAGTACTTC. Translated, it gives CASTLGGAYSEQYF.

This chain uses TRBV5-1 with TRBJ2-2; 10 positions agree with TRBD2. With V trimmed by 0 bases and J by 9 bases, 5 bases remained unmatched. CDR3 length: 15 amino acids. Germline V gene sequence: CDR1 SGHRS, CDR2 YFSETQ. The CDR3 nucleotides are TGCGCCAGCAGCTTGGTAGCGGGAGGCGGCCGGGAGCTGTTTTTT. It encodes CASSLVAGGGRELFF. Full variable domain (outside the CDR3, taken from reference TRBV5-1 and TRBJ2-2): KAGVTQTPRYLIKTRGQQVTLSCSPISGHRSVSWYQQTPGQGLQFLFEYFSETQRNKGNFPGRFSGRQFSNSRSEMNVSTLELGDSALYLCASSLVAGGGRELFFGEGSRLTVL.

This clone was detected only a few times. The V and J genes are TRBV7-8 and TRBJ1-1; TRBD1 is a possible D gene (6 bases). Per germline, CDR1 SGHVS and CDR2 FQNEAQ. This CDR3 contains 15 residues. The V and J ends lost 2 bases and 4 bases respectively, with 14 bases between them. CDR3 sequence reads: CASSLLGRGSTEAFF. The CDR3 nucleotides read TGTGCCAGCAGCTTACTAGGAAGGGGGAGCACTGAAGCTTTCTTT.

The chain employs TRBV27 and TRBJ2-5; TRBD2 matches at 9 bases. The CDR3 has 14 residues. V trimming: 5 bases; J trimming: 5 bases; junction bases outside the gene matches: 6. The germline gives CDR1 MNHEY, CDR2 SMNVEV (reference sequence). DNA for the CDR3: TGTGCCAGCAGTCTTAGCGGGAGAGGGGAGACCCAGTACTTC. It codes for CASSLSGRGETQYF.

The chain joins TRBV21-1 to TRBJ2-1; no check of the table's D call, TRBD2, against the DNA was made. TRBV21-1 is assigned pseudogene status. CDR3 length: 17 residues. The chain's CDR3 is CASSKETSGGAYNEQFF. The CDR3 DNA is TGTGCCAGCAGCAAAGAGACTAGCGGGGGGGCCTACAATGAGCAGTTCTTC.

The V call is TRBV13, the J call TRBJ2-7; 9 bases line up with TRBD2. CDR3 length: 17 residues. Trimming at V came to 3 bases and at J to 4 bases, leaving 13 bases not matched to a gene. Germline values: CDR1 PRHDT, CDR2 FYEKMQ (reference sequence). The CDR3 region has the DNA TGTGCCAGCAGCTTGCTAACCGGACTAGCGAGTTCTTACGAGCAGTACTTC. Protein: CASSLLTGLASSYEQYF.

This chain uses TRBV5-5 with TRBJ1-1, with D uncertain. V lost 0 bases and J 7 bases, leaving 7 bases between the germline ends. In germline, CDR1 is SGHKS, CDR2 YYEKEE (reference sequence). The CDR3 is 12 amino acids. CDR3 nucleotide sequence: TGTGCCAGCAGCTTGGTGGAGGTTGAAGCTTTCTTT. Protein: CASSLVEVEAFF. The full variable domain, completed using reference TRBV5-5 and TRBJ1-1, is DAGVTQSPTHLIKTRGQQVTLRCSPISGHKSVSWYQQVLGQGPQFIFQYYEKEERGRGNFPDRFSARQFPNYSSELNVNALLLGDSALYLCASSLVEVEAFFGQGTRLTVV.

The gene calls are TRBV5-6 and TRBJ2-6; 7 nucleotides agree with TRBD1. CDR1 SGHDT and CDR2 YYEEEE come from the germline V gene. The CDR3 has 17 amino acids. The junction had 3 bases not matched to a gene; V was cut back by 0 bases and J by 0 bases. CDR3: CASSLVPGGSGANVLTF. In DNA form, the CDR3 reads TGTGCCAGCAGCTTGGTACCAGGGGGCTCTGGGGCCAACGTCCTGACTTTC.

The genes are TRBV5-6 and TRBJ1-4; tentatively, D is TRBD1 (5 bases). Germline V gives CDR1 SGHDT, CDR2 YYEEEE. V was clipped by 1 base and J by 7 bases, with 17 bases between them. The CDR3 spans 16 residues. In DNA form, the CDR3 reads TGTGCCAGCAGCTTGACAGGTAGGTGGGGCGGTGAAAAACTGTTTTTT. Encoded protein: CASSLTGRWGGEKLFF.

The chain is built from TRBV19 and TRBJ1-3, with D tentatively TRBD1 (6 bases). The CDR3 has 16 amino acids. The germline V gene has CDR1 LNHDA and CDR2 SQIVND (reference sequence). V lost 6 bases and J 1 base, leaving 16 bases between the germline ends. The CDR3 spells CASSPAGVLSGNTIYF. CDR3 coding DNA: TGTGCCAGTAGCCCGGCAGGGGTACTTTCTGGAAACACCATATATTTT.

The chain uses TRBV18 and TRBJ2-7; the D gene is possibly TRBD1 (6 bases). CDR1 and CDR2 (germline): KGHSH, LQKENI. V lost 4 bases and J lost 5, with 18 bases in between. CDR3 size: 15 residues. The CDR3 reads CASSLTRTVRDEQYF. The CDR3 nucleotides are TGTGCCAGCTCACTCACCCGGACAGTTAGGGACGAGCAGTACTTC.

Details on this clone: The junction shows a germline mismatch at one end, possibly a read error. V gene TRBV4-3 combines with J gene TRBJ2-3; 9 bases agree with TRBD1. The CDR3 is 14 amino acids. Germline values: CDR1 LGHNA, CDR2 YSLEER. The DNA for the CDR3 is TGCGCCAGCAGCCAAGAATTCGCCGGACAGGGGAACTCTTTT. This encodes CASSQEFAGQGNSF.